Presented here are 26 T cell receptor beta chains from one specimen sequenced in a study of blood T cell repertoires in COVID-19. Clones were sequenced by immunoSEQ multiplex PCR, and TCRdb holds only the in-frame ones, with some missing. The profile shows 200,000 to 300,000 clones, approximately 84% of them singletons. Sequencing used peripheral blood. Receptors originate from a man aged 45 to 65 with acute or convalescent COVID-19.

The CDR3 coding sequence is TGTGCCAGCAGCAACCTAGGCAATGAGCAGTTCTTC. Encoded protein: CASSNLGNEQFF. The V call is TRBV7-3, the J call TRBJ2-1; D not resolved. Germline V lookup: CDR1 SGHTA, CDR2 FQGTGA. Deletions cut 5 bases from V and 6 bases from J, with 8 bases between. This CDR3 spans 12 amino acids.

The chain uses TRBV13 and TRBJ1-2; D unclear. Trimming took 5 bases from V and 10 from J, leaving 14 bases between them. Germline-derived CDR1 and CDR2 are PRHDT and FYEKMQ (reference sequence). The CDR3 contains 12 residues. The CDR3 DNA sequence: TGTGCCAGCAGCCGAACGACTGGTGACTACACCTTC. Its translation: CASSRTTGDYTF.

The rearrangement links TRBV11-3 to TRBJ2-7; perhaps TRBD2 as D (5 bases). The CDR3 is 13 residues long. The germline CDR1 and CDR2 sequences are SGHNT and YENEEA. V was pared by 6 bases and J by 1 base, with 10 bases between. Written as DNA, the CDR3 is TGTGCCAGCAGAGGGAGAGAATCCTACGAGCAGTACTTC. Protein: CASRGRESYEQYF.

The rearrangement uses TRBV5-1 and TRBJ2-1, with TRBD2 as a possible D gene (5 bases). V dropped 1 base and J dropped 0 bases, with 11 bases sitting between them. The CDR3 has 16 residues. Germline CDR1 and CDR2: SGHRS and YFSETQ. CDR3 in DNA: TGCGCCAGCAGCTTGCTGCTAGGGAGCTCCTACAATGAGCAGTTCTTC. This gives the protein CASSLLLGSSYNEQFF.

This chain links TRBV15 with TRBJ2-1, with 11 bases that match TRBD1. The CDR3 sequence is 17 residues long. V gave up 4 bases and J gave up 5 bases; unmatched junction bases: 10. Germline values: CDR1 LNHNV, CDR2 YYDKDF (reference sequence). The CDR3 here is CATSKIFRDRGDNEQFF. CDR3 DNA: TGTGCCACCAGCAAAATCTTTCGGGACAGGGGGGACAATGAGCAGTTCTTC.

The chain links TRBV30 to TRBJ1-6; 7 bases map to TRBD1. CDR1 and CDR2 from the germline V gene are GTSNPN and SVGIG (reference sequence). The CDR3 totals 13 residues. Trimming took 3 bases from V and 9 from J; bases not matched to a gene: 5. The CDR3 DNA reads as TGTGCCTGGAGAGGGCAGGGGGGTTCACCCCTCCACTTT. Its translation is CAWRGQGGSPLHF.

The chain couples TRBV11-3 to TRBJ1-2; 7 bases fit TRBD1. Losses at the gene ends were 5 bases for V and 1 base for J; bases not matched to a gene: 4. The germline CDR1 and CDR2 sequences are SGHNT and YENEEA. The CDR3 is 14 residues long. The CDR3 DNA sequence: TGTGCCAGCAGCCGGGACAGTAATAACTATGGCTACACCTTC. Encoded protein: CASSRDSNNYGYTF. Using reference TRBV11-3 and TRBJ1-2 for the parts outside the CDR3, the full variable domain is EAGVVQSPRYKIIEKKQPVAFWCNPISGHNTLYWYLQNLGQGPELLIRYENEEAVDDSQLPKDRFSAERLKGVDSTLKIQPAELGDSAVYLCASSRDSNNYGYTFGSGTRLTVV.

The chain recombines TRBV12-5 with TRBJ2-3; 10 positions agree with TRBD2. The length of the CDR3 is 17 residues. CDR1 and CDR2 (germline): LGHNT, FRNRAP. Unmatched junction bases numbered 12, after V lost 5 bases and J lost 4 bases. The CDR3 region is CASGPPSSGRTPDTQYF. CDR3 nucleotides: TGTGCTAGTGGTCCCCCCTCTAGCGGGAGAACCCCAGATACGCAGTATTTT.

This chain joins TRBV29-1 and TRBJ2-7; D perhaps matches TRBD1 (6 bases). Germline values: CDR1 SQVTM, CDR2 ANQGSEA. V was pared by 8 bases and J by 1 base, with 12 bases between. This CDR3 has 12 residues. DNA of the CDR3: TGCAGCATACGGGACAAGTCCTACGAGCAGTACTTC. It codes for CSIRDKSYEQYF.

The sample holds a few counts of this clone. The chain uses TRBV18 and TRBJ2-7, with D hard to call. V shed 2 bases and J shed 3 bases, with 8 bases lying between them. Germline CDR1 KGHSH, CDR2 LQKENI. This CDR3 comprises 13 residues. The CDR3 sequence: CASSPENYYEQYF. The CDR3 bases are TGTGCCAGCTCACCAGAGAATTACTACGAGCAGTACTTC.

The count of this clone is one. V usage is TRBV6-5 and J usage is TRBJ2-2; TRBD1 might be the D (5 bases). This CDR3 spans 14 amino acids. V lost 5 bases, J lost 5 bases, and 12 bases lay in between. CDR1 is MNHEY, CDR2 SVGAGI, per germline. This chain's CDR3 is CASSPRVRTGELFF. In nucleotides, the CDR3 is TGTGCCAGCAGTCCCAGGGTGAGGACCGGGGAGCTGTTTTTT.

This chain connects TRBV27 to TRBJ1-5, with D perhaps TRBD1 (5 bases). In germline, CDR1 is MNHEY, CDR2 SMNVEV (reference sequence). The V end was cut by 4 bases, the J end by 1 base, with 14 bases between. The CDR3 is 16 amino acids. Written as DNA, the CDR3 is TGTGCCAGCAGTTCCAGACCAGGGTTCAGCAATCAGCCCCAGCATTTT. Protein: CASSSRPGFSNQPQHF.

V and J are TRBV11-3 and TRBJ1-1; TRBD1 is a possible D gene (6 bases). CDR3 length equals 14 residues. V was clipped by 2 bases and J by 5 bases, with 12 bases between them. Germline-derived CDR1 and CDR2 are SGHNT and YENEEA. CDR3 sequence (DNA): TGTGCCAGCAGCTTAAGCGGGGGCAAGACTGAAGCTTTCTTT. This codes for CASSLSGGKTEAFF.

V usage is TRBV5-4 and J usage is TRBJ1-2; a weak D match, TRBD1 (6 bases). The CDR3 covers 15 residues. Per the germline V gene, CDR1 is SGHNT and CDR2 is YYREEE (reference sequence). Trimming removed 4 bases from V and 0 bases from J, with 13 bases in between. DNA of the CDR3: TGTGCCAGCAGCCTCCGGGACAAGTCTAACTATGGCTACACCTTC. Protein product: CASSLRDKSNYGYTF.

This clone was detected a few times. V is TRBV9 and J is TRBJ2-7; 8 bases match TRBD2. CDR1 and CDR2 (germline): SGDLS, YYNGEE. After removal of 4 bases from V and 2 bases from J, the junction contained 11 bases not matched to a gene. This CDR3 is 16 amino acids long. This CDR3 reads CASSPRGTSGPYEQYF. CDR3 coding DNA: TGTGCCAGCAGCCCTAGAGGAACTAGCGGCCCCTACGAGCAGTACTTC.

The chain joins TRBV7-2 to TRBJ2-1, with 8 bases matching TRBD2. The trim removed 4 bases at V and 8 bases at J, leaving 4 bases unmatched. The germline CDR1 and CDR2 sequences are SGHTA and FQGNSA. CDR3 length: 13 amino acids. The CDR3 sequence: CASSSYSGDEQFF. For the CDR3, the DNA is TGTGCCAGCAGCTCTTATAGCGGGGATGAGCAGTTCTTC.

The genes are TRBV6-1 and TRBJ2-7; no definite D call. The V and J ends lost 3 bases and 1 base respectively, with 4 bases between them. This CDR3 is built from 12 residues. Germline CDR1 reads MNHNS; CDR2 reads SASEGT. The CDR3, as DNA: TGTGCCAGCAGTGATCTGTCCTACGAGCAGTACTTC. Amino acid sequence: CASSDLSYEQYF.

V usage is TRBV2 and J usage is TRBJ1-4; no clear D. Trimming stripped 6 bases from V and 4 bases from J, with 12 bases between. The CDR3 runs to 14 residues. Germline CDR1 and CDR2: SNHLY and FYNNEI. The CDR3: CASRVPGGNEKLFF. The CDR3 bases are TGTGCCAGCAGGGTGCCGGGAGGTAATGAAAAACTGTTTTTT. Full variable domain (rest looked up from reference TRBV2 and TRBJ1-4): EPEVTQTPSHQVTQMGQEVILRCVPISNHLYFYWYRQILGQKVEFLVSFYNNEISEKSEIFDDQFSVERPDGSNFTLKIRSTKLEDSAMYFCASRVPGGNEKLFFGSGTQLSVL.

The J gene is TRBJ1-5, the V gene TRBV6-1; D not certain. The CDR3 totals 14 residues. Trimming removed 1 base at V and 5 bases at J, with 9 bases between. Germline V CDR1 and CDR2: MNHNS, SASEGT. The CDR3 DNA is TGTGCCAGCAGTGAAGGGTCAGAATATCAGCCCCAGCATTTT. This codes for CASSEGSEYQPQHF.

The sample holds one count of this clone. V and J are TRBV4-1 and TRBJ2-1; weak D call: TRBD2 (6 bases). Trimming removed 1 base from V and 9 bases from J, with 16 bases in between. Germline V lookup: CDR1 MGHRA, CDR2 YSYEKL. This CDR3 has 15 residues. CDR3 in amino acids: CASSQGALASGEQFF. The CDR3 DNA follows: TGCGCCAGCAGCCAAGGGGCTCTAGCGAGCGGTGAGCAGTTCTTC.

The chain joins TRBV27 to TRBJ1-2; 7 bases fit TRBD1. The CDR3 has 15 residues. Trimming at V came to 2 bases and at J to 7 bases, leaving 10 bases not matched to a gene. Germline V gene lookup returns CDR1 MNHEY and CDR2 SMNVEV (reference sequence). The CDR3 sequence is CASSLISDRASGYTF. The CDR3 region has the DNA TGTGCCAGCAGTTTAATCTCCGACAGGGCGTCTGGCTACACCTTC.

The chain carries TRBV10-3 and TRBJ2-2, with a weak D call TRBD1 (5 bases). From germline, CDR1 is ENHRY and CDR2 SYGVKD. The CDR3 runs to 12 residues. V was clipped by 6 bases and J by 6 bases, with 8 bases between them. The CDR3 DNA follows: TGTGCCATCAGCATACAGGCCGGGGAGCTGTTTTTT. It encodes CAISIQAGELFF.

The chain employs TRBV27 and TRBJ2-7; 9 positions match TRBD2. The V gene's germline CDR1 is MNHEY and CDR2 SMNVEV (reference sequence). V gave up 3 bases and J gave up 6 bases; unmatched junction bases: 6. This CDR3 comprises 14 residues. CDR3 bases: TGTGCCAGCAGTTTTTGGCGGGGGGGGTCCGAGCAGTACTTC. This translates into CASSFWRGGSEQYF.

The rearrangement links TRBV3-1 (or the pseudogene TRBV3-2) to TRBJ2-1; the match to TRBD2 covers 13 bases. V dropped 5 bases and J dropped 7; count of bases not matched to a gene: 8. The V gene's germline CDR1 is LGHDT and CDR2 YNNKEL (reference sequence). The CDR3 consists of 16 residues. The CDR3 region has the DNA TGTGCCAGCAGCACCCGGACTAGCGGGGGAGGAAATGAGCAGTTCTTC. Its translation is CASSTRTSGGGNEQFF.

The V and J genes are TRBV19 and TRBJ1-6, with D possibly being TRBD1 (5 bases). The V end was cut by 6 bases, the J end by 16 bases, with 16 bases between. Germline-derived CDR1 and CDR2 are LNHDA and SQIVND (reference sequence). This CDR3 comprises 12 residues. As DNA, the CDR3 is TGTGCCAGTAGCCCTCGAGGGGAGGCACTCCACTTT. This sequence encodes CASSPRGEALHF.

The genes are TRBV27 and TRBJ1-2; tentative D call: TRBD1 (6 bases). The ends were cut back, 0 bases at V and 4 bases at J, with 15 bases in the middle. The germline V gene encodes CDR1 MNHEY and CDR2 SMNVEV (reference sequence). The CDR3 is made up of 16 amino acids. CDR3 residues: CASSLSPSGQLYGYTF. The CDR3 nucleotides are TGTGCCAGCAGTTTATCACCCTCCGGACAGCTCTATGGCTACACCTTC.